Sequencing of this T cell receptor (beta chain) was carried out in a study of technical replicates of blood from a few donors. Sequencing used immunoSEQ multiplex PCR; TCRdb keeps in-frame clones, though not all of them. Here the sample spans roughly 15,000 clones, roughly 91% being singletons. This clone came up a few times. This CDR3 contains 17 residues. The J segment lost 6 bases and the V segment lost 4 bases, leaving 15 bases of the junction unmatched. Germline lookup yields CDR1 SEHNR and CDR2 FQNEAQ (reference sequence). The source material was PBMCs. The sequence derives from a human donor in good health. The rearrangement links TRBV7-9 to TRBJ2-1, with 7 bases lining up with TRBD1. CDR3 sequence: CASSSHLDREHFNEQFF. For the CDR3, the DNA is TGTGCCAGCAGCTCCCACCTCGACAGGGAGCACTTCAATGAGCAGTTCTTC.